The 13 T cell receptor beta chains below all came from one sample that was sequenced in a study of spatial heterogeneity in lung cancer. TCRdb re-analysed the 5' RACE reads in MiXCR, keeping a single row per CDR3 protein. Among some 15,000 distinct CDR3 sequences listed, 14% were seen once. Time point indicated: sample taken at primary tumor resection. From tumor, nontumor lung or frozen PBMC, whole RNA was taken unsorted for sequencing. Sample: PBMCs, taken at surgery. These receptors were taken from a male donor with early-stage non-small cell lung cancer.

Only a few counts were recorded for this clonotype. The chain couples TRBV28 to TRBJ2-1; perhaps TRBD1 as D (5 bases). V shed 1 base and J shed 1 base, with 20 bases lying between them. CDR3 length: 19 residues. CDR1 and CDR2 from the germline V gene are MDHEN and SYDVKM. The CDR3 here is CASSLLQGSTEYSYNEQFF. The CDR3 nucleotides read TGTGCCAGCAGTTTATTACAAGGTTCGACAGAATATTCCTACAATGAGCAGTTCTTC.

At least ten counts were recorded for this clonotype. The chain combines TRBV29-1 with TRBJ2-5, with D uncertain. V gave up 5 bases and J gave up 2 bases, with 9 bases separating them. CDR3 length: 12 residues. In germline, CDR1 is SQVTM, CDR2 ANQGSEA. The CDR3 region has the DNA TGCAGCGTTTTCGACTTTCAAGAGACCCAGTACTTC. Its translation is CSVFDFQETQYF.

This clonotype has a handful of counts. The chain couples TRBV11-3 to TRBJ2-1; weak D call: TRBD2 (5 bases). V dropped 3 bases and J dropped 5 bases, with 5 bases sitting between them. Per the germline V gene, CDR1 is SGHNT and CDR2 is YENEEA. There are 12 residues in the CDR3. CDR3 loop: CASSLGDNEQFF. For the CDR3, the DNA is TGTGCCAGCAGCTTGGGAGACAATGAGCAGTTCTTC.

V gene TRBV18 combines with J gene TRBJ2-7; D gene ambiguous. Germline loops: CDR1 KGHSH, CDR2 LQKENI. This CDR3 contains 13 residues. The V end lost 3 bases, the J end lost 4 bases, and 10 bases lay between the germline ends. The CDR3 sequence: CASSPEGRYEQYF. The CDR3 nucleotides read TGTGCCAGCTCACCTGAAGGACGATACGAGCAGTACTTC.

This rearrangement joins TRBV4-1 to TRBJ2-3; D is undetermined. Looked up from germline, CDR1 is MGHRA and CDR2 is YSYEKL. The germline V and J ends were trimmed by 4 bases and 7 bases, with 15 bases remaining between them. The CDR3 length is 14 residues. In DNA, the CDR3 is TGCGCCAGCAGCCTCGCAGACTTCCGAAATACGCAGTATTTT. Its translation: CASSLADFRNTQYF.

In this sample, this clonotype turned up many times. The rearrangement joins TRBV27 to TRBJ2-7, with D perhaps matching TRBD1 (5 bases). CDR3 length equals 13 residues. Between the trimmed V and J ends, which lost 6 bases and 5 bases, there was a span of 14 bases. Germline V gene data show CDR1 as MNHEY and CDR2 as SMNVEV (reference sequence). The CDR3 spells CASRPQGNNEQYF. The CDR3 coding sequence is TGTGCCAGCAGACCCCAGGGTAATAACGAGCAGTACTTC.

This chain connects TRBV4-3 to TRBJ2-1; D may be TRBD1 or TRBD2 (5 bases each). The length of the CDR3 is 16 residues. V gave up 4 bases and J gave up 2 bases, with 15 bases separating them. Germline CDR1 LGHNA, CDR2 YSLEER. CDR3 region: CASSPGTAVTYNEQFF. The CDR3 DNA is TGCGCCAGCAGCCCGGGGACCGCGGTTACCTACAATGAGCAGTTCTTC.

The rearrangement links TRBV2 to TRBJ2-3; D possibly corresponds to TRBD2 (6 bases). The germline V and J ends were trimmed by 6 bases and 2 bases, with 12 bases remaining between them. CDR3 size: 14 residues. Germline V lookup: CDR1 SNHLY, CDR2 FYNNEI. CDR3 loop: CASRAGSNTDTQYF. CDR3 nucleotide sequence: TGTGCCAGCAGGGCCGGGAGCAACACAGATACGCAGTATTTT.

This rearrangement joins TRBV20-1 to TRBJ2-2; TRBD1 agrees at 7 bases. The V segment lost 7 bases and the J segment 7 bases; nucleotides outside the gene matches: 12. The germline V gene encodes CDR1 DFQATT and CDR2 SNEGSKA (reference sequence). The CDR3 is made up of 14 amino acids. The CDR3 reads CSVRQGGWGGELFF. Here the CDR3 DNA reads TGCAGTGTTCGACAGGGCGGTTGGGGCGGGGAGCTGTTTTTT.

This clonotype was recorded many times. The V call is TRBV7-2, the J call TRBJ2-2; D is ambiguous. The CDR3 is made up of 13 amino acids. CDR1 is SGHTA and CDR2 is FQGNSA in the germline V gene. V lost 3 bases and J 4 bases, leaving 6 bases between the germline ends. This CDR3 is CASSLRTTGELFF. The CDR3 region has the DNA TGTGCCAGCAGCTTGAGGACCACCGGGGAGCTGTTTTTT.

There are a few counts of this clonotype. The genes are TRBV5-1 and TRBJ2-4; unclear D gene. This CDR3 has 13 amino acids. V gave up 3 bases and J gave up 2 bases, with 6 bases separating them. Per germline, CDR1 SGHRS and CDR2 YFSETQ. The CDR3 spells CASSSATKNIQYF. CDR3 DNA: TGCGCCAGCAGCTCGGCGACCAAAAACATTCAGTACTTC. The entire variable domain, with the rest obtained from reference TRBV5-1 and TRBJ2-4, is as follows: KAGVTQTPRYLIKTRGQQVTLSCSPISGHRSVSWYQQTPGQGLQFLFEYFSETQRNKGNFPGRFSGRQFSNSRSEMNVSTLELGDSALYLCASSSATKNIQYFGAGTRLSVL.

Only a few counts were recorded for this clonotype. The V call is TRBV5-1, the J call TRBJ2-1; 10 positions agree with TRBD2. Germline V gene lookup returns CDR1 SGHRS and CDR2 YFSETQ. The ends lost 3 bases at V and 5 bases at J; junction bases unmatched: 11. CDR3 size: 17 residues. CDR3 DNA: TGCGCCAGCAGCTCACTTATAGCGGGGGGCTCGAACAATGAGCAGTTCTTC. It translates to CASSSLIAGGSNNEQFF.

This clonotype was picked up a small number of times. The rearrangement joins TRBV24-1 to TRBJ2-1; the D is unclear. V lost 4 bases, J lost 6 bases, and 15 bases lay in between. The CDR3 loop spans 15 amino acids. Germline assignment: CDR1 KGHDR and CDR2 SFDVKD. CDR3 sequence reads: CATSDSLGSGNEQFF. The CDR3 nucleotides read TGTGCCACCAGTGACTCCCTGGGGTCAGGCAATGAGCAGTTCTTC.